This T cell receptor (beta chain) stems from a study of T cells in Graves' hyperthyroidism and ophthalmopathy. Per germline, CDR1 SGHAT and CDR2 FQNNGV. This CDR3 region has 16 residues. V shed 0 bases and J 1 base; nucleotides not matched to a gene: 5. Amplification of TCR beta CDR3 regions was performed using RNA transcripts as template. TCR CDR3 regions were first amplified by RT-PCR with HTBI primers. TCRdb redid the calling of the multiplex PCR reads with MiXCR, one entry per CDR3 protein. Of 490,000 or so distinct CDR3 sequences in the sample, 20% to 25% were seen once. Study results and caveats: In blood, most of the thyroid clonotypes expanded above 0.001 were also present.

Thyroid ultrasound and orbital computed tomography, with clinical symptoms and serum thyroxine and TRAb, informed diagnoses. About this clonotype: What it binds is not known.

This sequence originates from a woman between 65 and 79 years old with Graves' ophthalmopathy. This chain joins TRBV11-2 and TRBJ1-1; 7 nucleotides align to TRBD1. The sample consisted of blood. The CDR3 is CASSLEHRGENTEAFF. In DNA, the CDR3 is TGTGCCAGCAGCTTAGAACACAGGGGCGAGAACACTGAAGCTTTCTTT. Based on the CDR3 plus reference TRBV11-2 and TRBJ1-1, the full variable domain is EAGVAQSPRYKIIEKRQSVAFWCNPISGHATLYWYQQILGQGPKLLIQFQNNGVVDDSQLPKDRFSAERLKGVDSTLKIQPAKLEDSAVYLCASSLEHRGENTEAFFGQGTRLTVV.